This passage covers 19 T cell receptor beta chains from one sample sequenced in a study of shared clonotypes between healthy human individuals (dated by TCRdb to the early 2020s). Library prep was done by the immunoSEQ multiplex PCR assay. The clones in this table, taken by TCRdb from immuneACCESS, are in-frame only. Not every clone is retained; where verified, under half of the shortfall comes from an unresolved V gene, and the cause of the rest is unknown. The sample records 2 million to 2.5 million clones, approximately 96% of which are singletons. The ten most abundant clones make up approximately 0.13% of the sample. Sequenced material: naive CD4+ T cells sorted from blood. Per the publication, the cell subset or site label means: CD45RA+ positively selected. These receptors all stem from a man aged 18 to 30 in good health.

J is TRBJ2-3 and V is TRBV9; 7 bases map to TRBD2. This CDR3 comprises 14 residues. Looked up from germline, CDR1 is SGDLS and CDR2 is YYNGEE. The J segment lost 0 bases and the V segment lost 5 bases, leaving 3 bases of the junction unmatched. CDR3 sequence: CASRSGASTDTQYF. The CDR3, as DNA: TGTGCCAGCAGGAGCGGGGCTAGCACAGATACGCAGTATTTT.

This chain uses TRBV28 with TRBJ2-1; D is unresolved. The CDR3 loop spans 14 amino acids. CDR1 and CDR2 (germline): MDHEN, SYDVKM. V was pared by 7 bases and J by 3 bases, with 13 bases between. Here the CDR3 DNA reads TGTGCCAGCATCCCCCAAAGCAGCTACAATGAGCAGTTCTTC. It is translated as CASIPQSSYNEQFF.

The chain combines TRBV5-6 with TRBJ2-1, with D unresolved. Germline CDR1 reads SGHDT; CDR2 reads YYEEEE. The CDR3 totals 14 residues. Trimming shortened V by 0 bases and J by 4 bases, and 8 bases separated the two germline ends. The CDR3 nucleotides are TGTGCCAGCAGCTTGGATACAAGTTACAATGAGCAGTTCTTC. It encodes CASSLDTSYNEQFF.

This clone has only one observation. V and J are TRBV10-3 and TRBJ2-3, with D perhaps matching TRBD1 (6 bases). This CDR3 contains 17 residues. V was trimmed by 0 bases and J by 2 bases, leaving 15 bases between them. In germline, CDR1 is ENHRY, CDR2 SYGVKD. The CDR3 reads CAISESSTGIHTDTQYF. DNA of the CDR3: TGTGCCATCAGTGAGTCCAGCACAGGGATTCACACAGATACGCAGTATTTT.

The chain joins TRBV30 to TRBJ2-7, with D maybe TRBD1 (6 bases). The CDR3 is made up of 11 amino acids. The germline V and J ends were trimmed by 2 bases and 6 bases, with 8 bases remaining between them. Germline V gene data show CDR1 as GTSNPN and CDR2 as SVGIG (reference sequence). The CDR3 loop is CAWSSGVEQYF. Written as DNA, the CDR3 is TGTGCCTGGAGTTCAGGGGTCGAGCAGTACTTC.

The rearrangement joins TRBV10-3 to TRBJ2-1; 11 nucleotides match TRBD2. From germline, CDR1 is ENHRY and CDR2 SYGVKD. V dropped 6 bases and J dropped 9; count of bases not matched to a gene: 7. There are 14 residues in the CDR3. CDR3 nucleotides: TGTGCCATCAGCTCGTCTAGCGGGGGGCGTGAGCAGTTCTTC. Protein product: CAISSSSGGREQFF.

This clone was counted once. This sequence joins TRBV5-1 and TRBJ1-1; D is possibly TRBD1 (6 bases). The CDR3 covers 17 residues. With 6 bases removed from V and 1 base from J, the gap between germline ends came to 22 bases. The V gene's germline CDR1 is SGHRS and CDR2 YFSETQ. CDR3 nucleotide sequence: TGCGCCAGCACCCGCAGGCCGGGGGGCGCAGAGAACACTGAAGCTTTCTTT. Its protein product is CASTRRPGGAENTEAFF.

Points on this clone: This sample also contains other DNA sequences that code for the same CDR3. The V and J genes are TRBV5-1 and TRBJ2-3, with 14 bases lining up with TRBD2. Losses at the gene ends were 3 bases for V and 0 bases for J; bases not matched to a gene: 3. There are 17 residues in the CDR3. Germline CDR1 and CDR2: SGHRS and YFSETQ. This CDR3 reads CASSSGLAGASTDTQYF. The CDR3 DNA reads TGCGCCAGCAGCTCGGGACTAGCGGGAGCCAGCACAGATACGCAGTATTTT.

The chain employs TRBV2 and TRBJ2-1; 7 nucleotides align to TRBD2. With 6 bases clipped from V and 5 bases from J, the junction kept 7 bases outside the gene matches. Germline assignment: CDR1 SNHLY and CDR2 FYNNEI. CDR3 length: 14 residues. The CDR3, as DNA: TGTGCCAGCAGGGGGGACTACCTTAACAATGAGCAGTTCTTC. It is translated as CASRGDYLNNEQFF.

The CDR3 loop reads CASSISGRATGEQFF. CDR3 DNA sequence: TGTGCCAGCAGTATTAGCGGGAGGGCGACGGGTGAGCAGTTCTTC. The chain recombines TRBV27 with TRBJ2-1, with 11 bases identical to TRBD2. The CDR3 runs to 15 residues. V gave up 5 bases and J gave up 9 bases; unmatched junction bases: 9. The germline gives CDR1 MNHEY, CDR2 SMNVEV (reference sequence).

This chain links TRBV30 with TRBJ2-3; the match to TRBD2 covers 9 bases. Looked up from germline, CDR1 is GTSNPN and CDR2 is SVGIG (reference sequence). V lost 3 bases to trimming and J lost 4 bases; unmatched junction nucleotides: 5. The CDR3 has 14 residues. The CDR3 sequence: CAWRRAGGPDTQYF. The CDR3 DNA is TGTGCCTGGAGAAGGGCGGGAGGGCCAGATACGCAGTATTTT.

This chain links TRBV30 with TRBJ2-7; TRBD2 aligns across 7 bases. V trimming: 1 base; J trimming: 7 bases; junction bases outside the gene matches: 10. The CDR3 is made up of 14 amino acids. Germline V gene lookup returns CDR1 GTSNPN and CDR2 SVGIG (reference sequence). The CDR3 DNA follows: TGTGCCTGGAGTGGGGTTAGCGGGTCCTCGGAGCAGTACTTC. Its translation is CAWSGVSGSSEQYF. Full variable domain (outside the CDR3, taken from reference TRBV30 and TRBJ2-7): SQTIHQWPATLVQPVGSPLSLECTVEGTSNPNLYWYRQAAGRGLQLLFYSVGIGQISSEVPQNLSASRPQDRQFILSSKKLLLSDSGFYLCAWSGVSGSSEQYFGPGTRLTVT.

This sequence joins TRBV6-4 and TRBJ2-2; 7 nucleotides agree with TRBD1. Trimming took 4 bases from V and 2 from J; bases not matched to a gene: 4. Germline V gives CDR1 MRHNA, CDR2 SNTAGT. The CDR3 is 15 amino acids. The CDR3 is CASSGQGENTGELFF. CDR3 sequence (DNA): TGTGCCAGCAGTGGTCAGGGGGAAAACACCGGGGAGCTGTTTTTT.

V gene TRBV9 combines with J gene TRBJ2-5; 8 nucleotides line up with TRBD1. Germline trimming cut 4 bases from V and 5 bases from J; bases unmatched to any gene: 13. CDR3 length equals 16 residues. CDR1 and CDR2 from the germline V gene are SGDLS and YYNGEE. The CDR3 protein is CASSSPRQGARETQYF. The CDR3 DNA sequence: TGTGCCAGCAGCTCCCCAAGGCAGGGGGCCCGGGAGACCCAGTACTTC.

V is TRBV7-9 and J is TRBJ1-5; D call uncertain. Germline V gene lookup returns CDR1 SEHNR and CDR2 FQNEAQ (reference sequence). The CDR3 contains 15 residues. Trimming cost V 7 bases and J 0 bases, with 13 bases left between them. The CDR3 coding sequence is TGTGCCAGCAATAGGTCGACAAATAGCAATCAGCCCCAGCATTTT. This encodes CASNRSTNSNQPQHF.

This chain links TRBV4-3 with TRBJ2-3; perhaps TRBD2 as D (5 bases). V lost 4 bases to trimming and J lost 2 bases, with 7 bases between them. In germline, CDR1 is LGHNA, CDR2 YSLEER. The CDR3 sequence is 13 residues long. CDR3 loop: CASSPGLTDTQYF. DNA for the CDR3: TGCGCCAGCAGCCCCGGACTCACAGATACGCAGTATTTT.

The J gene is TRBJ2-7, the V gene TRBV9, with TRBD2 identical over 9 bases. The CDR3 runs to 17 residues. Losses at the gene ends were 2 bases for V and 5 bases for J; bases not matched to a gene: 14. The germline V gene has CDR1 SGDLS and CDR2 YYNGEE. Written as DNA, the CDR3 is TGTGCCAGCAGCGTGGGATTAGCGGGAGCAGTGGAGCACGAGCAGTACTTC. Its translation: CASSVGLAGAVEHEQYF.

Points on this clone: Additional DNA sequences in this sample encode the identical CDR3. J is TRBJ1-5 and V is TRBV29-1; the D is unclear. The CDR3 runs 13 residues. Looked up from germline, CDR1 is SQVTM and CDR2 is ANQGSEA. V was trimmed by 5 bases and J by 3 bases, leaving 11 bases between them. CDR3 amino acids: CSVLTGINQPQHF. CDR3 sequence (DNA): TGCAGCGTTCTTACGGGTATCAATCAGCCCCAGCATTTT.

The genes are TRBV5-4 and TRBJ2-1; 8 nucleotides line up with TRBD1. The germline V gene encodes CDR1 SGHNT and CDR2 YYREEE (reference sequence). V was clipped by 5 bases and J by 4 bases; unmatched bases: 14. The CDR3 is 17 residues long. CDR3 coding DNA: TGTGCCAGCAGAGGTGGACAGGGCGGAGGAGGATACAATGAGCAGTTCTTC. Its translation is CASRGGQGGGGYNEQFF.